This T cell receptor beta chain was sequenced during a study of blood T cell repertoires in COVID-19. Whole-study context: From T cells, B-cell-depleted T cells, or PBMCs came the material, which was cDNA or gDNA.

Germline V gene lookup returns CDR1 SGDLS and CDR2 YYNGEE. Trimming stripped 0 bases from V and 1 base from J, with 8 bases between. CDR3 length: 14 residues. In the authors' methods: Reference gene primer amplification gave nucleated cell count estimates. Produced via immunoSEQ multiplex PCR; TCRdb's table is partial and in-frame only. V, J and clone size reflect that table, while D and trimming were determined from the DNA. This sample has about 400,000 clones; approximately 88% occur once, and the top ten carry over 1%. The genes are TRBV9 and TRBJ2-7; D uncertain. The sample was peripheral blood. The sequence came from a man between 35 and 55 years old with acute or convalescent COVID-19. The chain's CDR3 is CASSVGLSSYEQYF. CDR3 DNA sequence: TGTGCCAGCAGCGTAGGACTGTCATCCTACGAGCAGTACTTC.